Shown below are 10 T cell receptor beta chains from a single sample sequenced in a study of siplizumab effects on memory and regulatory T cells. TCRdb's table, derived via immunoSEQ multiplex PCR, lists solely in-frame clones and lacks some. The sample carries over 70,000 clones, about 87% recorded once. Sample: CD4+ T cells sorted from blood. Every receptor here comes from a human donor in good health.

This chain joins TRBV5-1 and TRBJ2-1; 11 bases fit TRBD2. The germline V gene has CDR1 SGHRS and CDR2 YFSETQ. There are 16 residues in the CDR3. V lost 2 bases, J lost 5 bases, and 6 bases stayed unmatched. The CDR3 DNA reads TGCGCCAGCAGCTTTAGCGGGAGGGCCCGTAACAATGAGCAGTTCTTC. Residues: CASSFSGRARNNEQFF.

V usage is TRBV4-2 and J usage is TRBJ2-2; 9 bases align to TRBD2. With 1 base clipped from V and 4 bases from J, the junction kept 10 bases outside the gene matches. The CDR3 length is 18 residues. The germline V gene has CDR1 LGHNA and CDR2 YNFKEQ. In DNA form, the CDR3 reads TGTGCCAGCAGCCAAGTTTCAGTAGCGGGAGCGGGCACCGGGGAGCTGTTTTTT. Translating gives CASSQVSVAGAGTGELFF.

The chain employs TRBV30 and TRBJ2-7; 8 bases are a match to TRBD1. The J segment lost 1 base and the V segment lost 2 bases, leaving 1 base of the junction unmatched. The CDR3 runs to 13 residues. From germline, CDR1 is GTSNPN and CDR2 SVGIG (reference sequence). As DNA, the CDR3 is TGTGCCTGGAGTCGACAGGGGTCCTACGAGCAGTACTTC. It translates to CAWSRQGSYEQYF. The variable domain in full, with the rest retrieved from reference TRBV30 and TRBJ2-7, is SQTIHQWPATLVQPVGSPLSLECTVEGTSNPNLYWYRQAAGRGLQLLFYSVGIGQISSEVPQNLSASRPQDRQFILSSKKLLLSDSGFYLCAWSRQGSYEQYFGPGTRLTVT.

Worth noting for this clone: Mismatch with germline at one junction end may stem from a read error. The chain joins TRBV7-7 to TRBJ2-7; TRBD1 is a possible D gene (5 bases). Germline lookup yields CDR1 SSHAT and CDR2 FNYEAQ (reference sequence). The CDR3 has 10 residues. CDR3 sequence: CASSLDRQYF. The CDR3, as DNA: TGTGCTAGCAGCTTAGACAGGCAGTACTTC. Variable domain in full (rest from reference TRBV7-7 and TRBJ2-7): GAGVSQSPRYKVTKRGQDVTLRCDPISSHATLYWYQQALGQGPEFLTYFNYEAQPDKSGLPSDRFSAERPEGSISTLTIQRTEQRDSAMYRCASSLDRQYFGPGTRLTVT.

The chain carries TRBV5-1 and TRBJ2-1; tentatively, D is TRBD2 (5 bases). Germline V gives CDR1 SGHRS, CDR2 YFSETQ. CDR3 length equals 16 residues. V lost 4 bases, J lost 6 bases, and 20 bases lay in between. For the CDR3, the DNA is TGCGCCAGCAGCGCCAGCCCGGGTATGGAGGTCAATGAGCAGTTCTTC. Translated, it gives CASSASPGMEVNEQFF.

The J gene is TRBJ2-3, the V gene TRBV7-2; TRBD2 matches 9 bases. Germline CDR1 is SGHTA and CDR2 is FQGNSA. The V and J ends lost 0 bases and 0 bases, in that order; junction bases with no gene match: 4. CDR3 length: 17 residues. This CDR3 is CASSLAPSGTSTDTQYF. The CDR3 coding sequence is TGTGCCAGCAGCTTAGCGCCTAGCGGGACTAGCACAGATACGCAGTATTTT.

The chain has TRBV5-5 and TRBJ2-7, with a tentative D call TRBD2 (6 bases). The germline V gene has CDR1 SGHKS and CDR2 YYEKEE (reference sequence). The CDR3 sequence is 14 residues long. The V end was cut by 2 bases, the J end by 0 bases, with 9 bases between. The CDR3 DNA follows: TGTGCCAGCAGCTTTGGGCGGGGCTCCTACGAGCAGTACTTC. This sequence encodes CASSFGRGSYEQYF.

This sequence joins TRBV7-2 and TRBJ1-2; D gene ambiguous. The germline CDR1 and CDR2 sequences are SGHTA and FQGNSA. The CDR3 extends over 14 amino acids. Trimming cost V 8 bases and J 3 bases, with 16 bases left between them. As DNA, the CDR3 is TGTGCCAGCCGAACCCCAGGAGGAGACTATGGCTACACCTTC. Residues: CASRTPGGDYGYTF.

This clone was detected once. This CDR3 is CASSPGTGVEQYF. CDR3 DNA: TGTGCCAGCTCACCCGGGACAGGGGTCGAGCAGTACTTC. This rearrangement joins TRBV18 to TRBJ2-7; 10 bases are a match to TRBD1. This CDR3 region has 13 residues. The trim removed 3 bases at V and 6 bases at J, leaving 2 bases unmatched. Germline V gene sequence: CDR1 KGHSH, CDR2 LQKENI. Drawing the rest from reference TRBV18 and TRBJ2-7, the complete variable domain is NAGVMQNPRHLVRRRGQEARLRCSPMKGHSHVYWYRQLPEEGLKFMVYLQKENIIDESGMPKERFSAEFPKEGPSILRIQQVVRGDSAAYFCASSPGTGVEQYFGPGTRLTVT.

The J gene is TRBJ2-1, the V gene TRBV14; 8 bases are shared with TRBD2. CDR3 length: 16 residues. Unmatched junction bases numbered 7, after V lost 0 bases and J lost 6 bases. Germline V gene sequence: CDR1 SGHDN, CDR2 FVKESK. CDR3 residues: CASSQDLLAGFNEQFF. Here the CDR3 DNA reads TGTGCCAGCAGCCAAGATCTATTAGCGGGATTCAATGAGCAGTTCTTC.